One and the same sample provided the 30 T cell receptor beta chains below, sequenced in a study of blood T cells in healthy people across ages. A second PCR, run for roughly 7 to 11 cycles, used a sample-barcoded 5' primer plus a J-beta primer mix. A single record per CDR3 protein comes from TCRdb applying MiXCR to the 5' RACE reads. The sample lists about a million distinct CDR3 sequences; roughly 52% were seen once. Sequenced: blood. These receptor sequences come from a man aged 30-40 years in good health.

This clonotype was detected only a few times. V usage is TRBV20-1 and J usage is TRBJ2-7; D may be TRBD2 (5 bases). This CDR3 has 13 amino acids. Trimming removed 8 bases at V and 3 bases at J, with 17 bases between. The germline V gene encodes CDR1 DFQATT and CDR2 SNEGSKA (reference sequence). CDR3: CSPTPGLSYEQYF. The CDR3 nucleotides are TGCAGTCCGACCCCAGGACTGAGCTACGAGCAGTACTTC.

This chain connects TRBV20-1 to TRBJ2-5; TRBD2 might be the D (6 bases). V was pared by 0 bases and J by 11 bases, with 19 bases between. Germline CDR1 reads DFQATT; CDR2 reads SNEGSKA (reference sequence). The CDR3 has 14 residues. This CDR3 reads CSARDPGTTGEQYF. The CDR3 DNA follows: TGCAGTGCTAGAGATCCGGGGACGACGGGGGAGCAGTACTTC.

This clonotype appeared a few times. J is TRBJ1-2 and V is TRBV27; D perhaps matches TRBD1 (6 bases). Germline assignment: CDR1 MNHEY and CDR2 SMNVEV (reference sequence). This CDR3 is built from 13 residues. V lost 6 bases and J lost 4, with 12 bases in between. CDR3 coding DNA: TGTGCCAGCAGGCCTCAGGGGACCTATGGCTACACCTTC. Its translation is CASRPQGTYGYTF.

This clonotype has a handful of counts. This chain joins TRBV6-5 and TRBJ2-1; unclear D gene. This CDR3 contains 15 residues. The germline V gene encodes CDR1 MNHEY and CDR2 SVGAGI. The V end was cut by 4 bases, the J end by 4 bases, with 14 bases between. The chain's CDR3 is CASSSGRNPYNEQFF. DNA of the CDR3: TGTGCCAGCAGTTCCGGACGGAACCCTTACAATGAGCAGTTCTTC.

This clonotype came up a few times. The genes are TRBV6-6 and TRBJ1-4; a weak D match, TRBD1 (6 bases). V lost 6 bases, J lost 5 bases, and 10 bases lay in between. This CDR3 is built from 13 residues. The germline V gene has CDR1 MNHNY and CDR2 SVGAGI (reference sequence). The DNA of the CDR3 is TGTGCCAGCAGGGACAGTCCGAATGAAAAACTGTTTTTT. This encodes CASRDSPNEKLFF.

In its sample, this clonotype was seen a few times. DNA for the CDR3: TGTGCCAGCAGTTTAGAGTGGGTCAAGTACTTC. Protein sequence: CASSLEWVKYF. The chain is built from TRBV12-3 or TRBV12-4 and TRBJ2-5; unclear D gene. The CDR3 totals 11 residues. The V end was cut by 1 base, the J end by 12 bases, with 9 bases between.

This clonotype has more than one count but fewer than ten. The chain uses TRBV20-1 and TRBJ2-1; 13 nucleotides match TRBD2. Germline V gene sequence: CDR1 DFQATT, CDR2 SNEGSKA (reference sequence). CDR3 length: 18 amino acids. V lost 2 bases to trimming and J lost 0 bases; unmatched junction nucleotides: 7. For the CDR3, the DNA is TGCAGTGCTAGAAAAGGGACTAGCGGGGTTAGCTCCTACAATGAGCAGTTCTTC. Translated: CSARKGTSGVSSYNEQFF.

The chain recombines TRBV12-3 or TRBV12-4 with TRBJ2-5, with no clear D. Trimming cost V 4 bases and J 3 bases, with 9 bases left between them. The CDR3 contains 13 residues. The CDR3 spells CASSSLVKETQYF. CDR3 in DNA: TGTGCCAGCAGTTCCTTGGTGAAAGAGACCCAGTACTTC.

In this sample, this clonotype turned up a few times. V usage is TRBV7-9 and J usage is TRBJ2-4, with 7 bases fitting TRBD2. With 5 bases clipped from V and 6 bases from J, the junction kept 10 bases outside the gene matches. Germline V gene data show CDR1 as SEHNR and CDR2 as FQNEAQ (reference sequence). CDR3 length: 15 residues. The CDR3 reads CASSPSSGEGNIQYF. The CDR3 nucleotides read TGTGCCAGCAGCCCCTCGAGCGGGGAGGGAAACATTCAGTACTTC.

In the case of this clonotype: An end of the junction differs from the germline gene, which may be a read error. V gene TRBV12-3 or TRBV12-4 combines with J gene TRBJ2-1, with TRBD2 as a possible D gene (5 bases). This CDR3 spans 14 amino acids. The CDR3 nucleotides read TGTGCCAGCGGTTTACGACGGGATTCCAATGAGCAGTTCTTC. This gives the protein CASGLRRDSNEQFF.

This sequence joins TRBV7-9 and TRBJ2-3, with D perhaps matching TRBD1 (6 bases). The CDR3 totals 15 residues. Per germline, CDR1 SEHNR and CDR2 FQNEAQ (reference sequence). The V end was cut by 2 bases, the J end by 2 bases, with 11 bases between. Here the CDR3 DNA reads TGTGCCAGCAGCTTACTTCCAGGGGTCACAGATACGCAGTATTTT. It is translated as CASSLLPGVTDTQYF.

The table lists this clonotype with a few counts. This chain's CDR3 is CASSPRGASYNEQFF. Here the CDR3 DNA reads TGTGCCAGCAGCCCTCGGGGGGCCTCTTACAATGAGCAGTTCTTC. This chain connects TRBV3-1 to TRBJ2-1; the D gene is possibly TRBD2 (7 bases). CDR1 and CDR2 (germline): LGHDT, YNNKEL (reference sequence). The CDR3 length is 15 residues. Between the trimmed V and J ends, which lost 4 bases and 4 bases, there was a span of 14 bases.

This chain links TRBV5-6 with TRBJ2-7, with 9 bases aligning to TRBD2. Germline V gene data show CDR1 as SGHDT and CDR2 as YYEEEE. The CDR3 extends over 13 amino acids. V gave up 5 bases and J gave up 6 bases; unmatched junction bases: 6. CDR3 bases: TGTGCCAGCAGAAATGCGGGGGGGCGCGAGCAGTACTTC. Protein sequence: CASRNAGGREQYF.

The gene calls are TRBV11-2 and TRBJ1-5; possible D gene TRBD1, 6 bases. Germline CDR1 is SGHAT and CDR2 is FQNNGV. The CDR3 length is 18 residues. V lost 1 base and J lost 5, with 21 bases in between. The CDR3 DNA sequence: TGTGCCAGCAGCTTAGGTTTAGTCGGCAGGGGAATTTATCAGCCCCAGCATTTT. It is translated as CASSLGLVGRGIYQPQHF.

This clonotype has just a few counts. The CDR3 spells CSGGSKVMNIQYF. In nucleotides, the CDR3 is TGCAGTGGCGGGAGTAAAGTAATGAACATTCAGTACTTC. V usage is TRBV20-1 and J usage is TRBJ2-4; 7 nucleotides match TRBD2. CDR1 is DFQATT and CDR2 is SNEGSKA in the germline V gene (reference sequence). Germline trimming cut 7 bases from V and 7 bases from J; bases unmatched to any gene: 10. The CDR3 length is 13 residues.

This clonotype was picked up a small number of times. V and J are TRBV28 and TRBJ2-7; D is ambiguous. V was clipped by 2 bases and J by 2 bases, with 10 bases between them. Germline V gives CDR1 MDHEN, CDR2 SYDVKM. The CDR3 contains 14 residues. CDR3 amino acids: CASSLKSPPYEQYF. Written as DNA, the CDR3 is TGTGCCAGCAGTTTAAAGAGCCCCCCCTACGAGCAGTACTTC. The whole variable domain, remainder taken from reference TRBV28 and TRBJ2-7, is DVKVTQSSRYLVKRTGEKVFLECVQDMDHENMFWYRQDPGLGLRLIYFSYDVKMKEKGDIPEGYSVSREKKERFSLILESASTNQTSMYLCASSLKSPPYEQYFGPGTRLTVT.

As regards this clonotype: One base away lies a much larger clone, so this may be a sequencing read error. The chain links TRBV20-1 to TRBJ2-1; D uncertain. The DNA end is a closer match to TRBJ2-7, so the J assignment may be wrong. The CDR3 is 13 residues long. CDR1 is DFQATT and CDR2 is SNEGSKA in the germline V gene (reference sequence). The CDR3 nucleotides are TGCAGTGCTAGGGTGCTAGTTGACCACGAGCAGTACTTC. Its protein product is CSARVLVDHEQYF.

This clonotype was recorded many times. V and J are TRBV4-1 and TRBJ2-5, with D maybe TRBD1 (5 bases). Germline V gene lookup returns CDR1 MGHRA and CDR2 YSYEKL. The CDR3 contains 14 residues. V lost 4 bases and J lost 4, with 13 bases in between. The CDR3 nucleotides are TGCGCCAGCAGCCTCCAGGGATTTGGAGAGACCCAGTACTTC. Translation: CASSLQGFGETQYF.

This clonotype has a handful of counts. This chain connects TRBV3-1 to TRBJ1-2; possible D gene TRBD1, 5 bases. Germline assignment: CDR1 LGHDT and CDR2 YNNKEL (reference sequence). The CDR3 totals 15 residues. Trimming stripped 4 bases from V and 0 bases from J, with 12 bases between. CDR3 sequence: CASSRGTEANYGYTF. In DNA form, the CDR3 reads TGTGCCAGCAGCCGTGGGACCGAAGCTAACTATGGCTACACCTTC.

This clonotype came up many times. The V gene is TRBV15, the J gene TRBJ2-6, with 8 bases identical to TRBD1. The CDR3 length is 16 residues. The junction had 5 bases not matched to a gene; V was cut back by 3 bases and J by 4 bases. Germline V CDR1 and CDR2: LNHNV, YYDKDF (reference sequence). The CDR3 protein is CATSRWTGTGANVLTF. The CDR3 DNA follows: TGTGCCACCAGCAGGTGGACAGGGACCGGGGCCAACGTCCTGACTTTC.

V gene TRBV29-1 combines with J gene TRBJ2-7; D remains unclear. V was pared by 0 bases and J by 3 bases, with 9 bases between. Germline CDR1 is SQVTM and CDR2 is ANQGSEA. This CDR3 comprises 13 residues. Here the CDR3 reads CSVEDLGGYEQYF. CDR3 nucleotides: TGCAGCGTTGAAGATCTAGGCGGCTACGAGCAGTACTTC.

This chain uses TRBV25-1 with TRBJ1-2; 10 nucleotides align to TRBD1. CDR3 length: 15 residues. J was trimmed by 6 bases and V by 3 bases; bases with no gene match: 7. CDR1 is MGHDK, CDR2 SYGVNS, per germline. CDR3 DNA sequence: TGTGCCAGCAGTGATCCCGGGACAGGGGCTGATGGCTACACCTTC. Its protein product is CASSDPGTGADGYTF.

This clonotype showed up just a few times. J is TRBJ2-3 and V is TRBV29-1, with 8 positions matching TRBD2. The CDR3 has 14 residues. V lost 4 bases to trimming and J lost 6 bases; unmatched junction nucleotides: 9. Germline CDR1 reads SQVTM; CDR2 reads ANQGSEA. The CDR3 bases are TGCAGCGTTGTTGGGCGGGGGGCCGCGGATACGCAGTATTTT. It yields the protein CSVVGRGAADTQYF.

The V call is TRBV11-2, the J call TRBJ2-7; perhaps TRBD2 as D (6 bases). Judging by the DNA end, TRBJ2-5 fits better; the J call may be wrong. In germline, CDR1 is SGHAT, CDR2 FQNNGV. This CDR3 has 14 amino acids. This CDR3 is CASSLVRGSETQYF. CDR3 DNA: TGTGCCAGCAGCTTAGTTCGGGGGAGCGAGACCCAGTACTTC.

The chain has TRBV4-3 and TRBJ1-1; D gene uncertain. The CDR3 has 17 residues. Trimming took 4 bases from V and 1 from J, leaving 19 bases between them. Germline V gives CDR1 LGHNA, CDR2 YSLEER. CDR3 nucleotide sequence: TGCGCCAGCAGCCGGACCGTAGTAAGGCAGACGAACACTGAAGCTTTCTTT. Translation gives CASSRTVVRQTNTEAFF.

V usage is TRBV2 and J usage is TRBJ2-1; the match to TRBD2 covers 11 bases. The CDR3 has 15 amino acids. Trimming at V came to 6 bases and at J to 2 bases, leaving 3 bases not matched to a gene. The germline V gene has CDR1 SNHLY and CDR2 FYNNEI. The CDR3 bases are TGTGCCAGCAGGGGGGGACTAGCGGCCTACAATGAGCAGTTCTTC. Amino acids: CASRGGLAAYNEQFF.

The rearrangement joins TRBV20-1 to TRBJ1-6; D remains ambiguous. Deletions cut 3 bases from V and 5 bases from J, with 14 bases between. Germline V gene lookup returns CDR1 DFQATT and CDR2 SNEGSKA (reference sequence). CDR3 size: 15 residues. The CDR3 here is CSARMPTQNNSPLHF. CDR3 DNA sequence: TGCAGTGCTAGGATGCCTACACAGAATAATTCACCCCTCCACTTT.

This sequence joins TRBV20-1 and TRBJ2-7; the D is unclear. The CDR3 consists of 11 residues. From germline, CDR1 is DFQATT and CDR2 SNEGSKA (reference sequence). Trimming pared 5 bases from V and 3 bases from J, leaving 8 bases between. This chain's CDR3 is CSAHDNYEQYF. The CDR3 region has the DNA TGCAGTGCTCACGACAACTACGAGCAGTACTTC.

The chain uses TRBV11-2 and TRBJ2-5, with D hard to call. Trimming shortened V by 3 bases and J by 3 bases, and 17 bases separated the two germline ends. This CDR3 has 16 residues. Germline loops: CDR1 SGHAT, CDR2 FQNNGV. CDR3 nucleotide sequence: TGTGCCAGCAGCTTTATATTGGGCCCCGGAGAAGAGACCCAGTACTTC. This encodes CASSFILGPGEETQYF.

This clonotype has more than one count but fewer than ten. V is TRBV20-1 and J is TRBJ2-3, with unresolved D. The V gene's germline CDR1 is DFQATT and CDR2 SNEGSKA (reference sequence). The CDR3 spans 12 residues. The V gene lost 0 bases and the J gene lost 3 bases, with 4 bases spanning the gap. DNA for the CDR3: TGCAGTGCTAGAGATCCAACAGATACGCAGTATTTT. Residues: CSARDPTDTQYF.